This T cell receptor (beta chain) was profiled in a study of T cell responses to AZD1222 COVID-19 vaccine. With regard to this clone: Its antigen remains unknown.

Clones were sequenced by immunoSEQ multiplex PCR, and TCRdb holds only the in-frame ones, with some missing. Here the sample spans roughly 82,000 clones, approximately 81% being singletons. Notes on the study in general: Just five to seven people given AZD1222 tested seropositive at baseline. Spike-specific TCR breadth and depth were elevated following two AZD1222 doses.

The V gene lost 0 bases and the J gene lost 5 bases, with 7 bases spanning the gap. The CDR3 is made up of 14 amino acids. Germline V gene sequence: CDR1 LGHDT, CDR2 YNNKEL (reference sequence). The chain is built from TRBV3-1 (or the pseudogene TRBV3-2) and TRBJ1-4; D is unresolved. The sample here was peripheral blood, taken on day 0 of AZD1222 vaccination. The TCR comes from an adult in good health. The CDR3 reads CASSQDQPNEKLFF. CDR3 nucleotides: TGTGCCAGCAGCCAAGATCAACCAAATGAAAAACTGTTTTTT.